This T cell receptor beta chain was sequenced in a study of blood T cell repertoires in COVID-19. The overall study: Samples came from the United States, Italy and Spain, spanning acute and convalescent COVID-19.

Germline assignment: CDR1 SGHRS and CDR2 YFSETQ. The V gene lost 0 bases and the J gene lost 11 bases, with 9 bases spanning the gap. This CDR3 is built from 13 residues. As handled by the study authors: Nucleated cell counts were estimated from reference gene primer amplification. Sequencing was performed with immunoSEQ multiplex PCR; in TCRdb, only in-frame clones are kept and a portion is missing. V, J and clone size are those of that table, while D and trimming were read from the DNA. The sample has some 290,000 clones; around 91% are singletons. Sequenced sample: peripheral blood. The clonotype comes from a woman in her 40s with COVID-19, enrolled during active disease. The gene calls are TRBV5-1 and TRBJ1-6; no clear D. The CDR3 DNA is TGCGCCAGCAGCTTGGATCAGATGGCACCCCTCCACTTT. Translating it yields CASSLDQMAPLHF.